Listed here are 27 T cell receptor beta chains from one sample, sequenced in a study of tumor and adjacent non-tumor tissue in lung cancer. No cell sorting was done before RNA was extracted from the tissue. The library came from three nested PCR rounds adapted from ARM-PCR protocols. Using its own MiXCR run on the multiplex PCR reads, TCRdb lists one record per CDR3 protein. The sample has tens of thousands of distinct CDR3 sequences; just under 60% are singletons. Sequenced sample: lung tumor tissue. These receptors all stem from a man aged 50-59 years with non-small cell lung cancer.

As to this clonotype: A much bigger clone sits one base away, suggesting this may be a read error. This CDR3 reads CASSYSKAAEDMQYF. CDR3 nucleotides: TGTGCCAGCAGTTACTCTAAGGCAGCAGAAGATATGCAGTATTTT. This chain uses TRBV6-6 with TRBJ2-3; D not resolved. CDR1 is MNHNY, CDR2 SVGAGI, per germline (reference sequence). The CDR3 has 15 amino acids.

J is TRBJ2-4 and V is TRBV2; D uncertain. The CDR3 length is 14 residues. Trimming cost V 6 bases and J 0 bases, with 9 bases left between them. Germline CDR1 SNHLY, CDR2 FYNNEI. The CDR3, as DNA: TGTGCCAGCAGCTGGACGGTAGCCAAAAACATTCAGTACTTC. Translating it yields CASSWTVAKNIQYF.

This clonotype was counted many times. The J gene is TRBJ2-7, the V gene TRBV6-6; the D gene could be TRBD1 or TRBD2 (5 bases each). Trimming left V 1 base short and J 5 bases short, with 21 bases between. The CDR3 covers 17 residues. CDR1 MNHNY and CDR2 SVGAGI come from the germline V gene (reference sequence). CDR3 DNA: TGTGCCAGCAGTTACTTAGGACTTCCGAGGGGTTTACACGAGCAGTACTTC. This translates into CASSYLGLPRGLHEQYF.

The chain couples TRBV15 to TRBJ2-1; 8 bases match TRBD2. The germline V gene has CDR1 LNHNV and CDR2 YYDKDF (reference sequence). This CDR3 has 18 residues. The CDR3 DNA is TGTGTCAACAGCACCGGGACTAGTGGGAGGAATACCTACAATGAGCAGTTCTTC. Amino acid sequence: CVNSTGTSGRNTYNEQFF.

The rearrangement links TRBV6-6 to TRBJ2-7; 8 nucleotides agree with TRBD1. The junction had 17 bases not matched to a gene; V was cut back by 9 bases and J by 13 bases. The CDR3 is 13 amino acids. Germline CDR1 reads MNHNY; CDR2 reads SVGAGI (reference sequence). The CDR3 region is CASRTGSSYDQYF. The CDR3 DNA follows: TGTGCCAGTCGGACAGGGAGCTCCTACGATCAATACTTC.

As concerns this clonotype: A read error may explain this, as a much larger clone is one base away. This rearrangement joins TRBV5-1 to TRBJ1-2; maybe TRBD1 (5 bases). V lost 4 bases, J lost 5 bases, and 18 bases lay in between. CDR3 size: 15 residues. Germline V gene sequence: CDR1 SGHRS, CDR2 YFSETQ. The CDR3 reads CASSHRDGGTYGYTF. The CDR3 coding sequence is TGCGCCAGCAGCCACCGGGACGGGGGGACTTATGGCTACACCTTC.

This clonotype has a single count. The chain combines TRBV7-9 with TRBJ2-7; 7 positions match TRBD1. V was clipped by 10 bases and J by 3 bases; unmatched bases: 9. The CDR3 runs 13 residues. Germline loops: CDR1 SEHNR, CDR2 FQNEAQ (reference sequence). The CDR3 region is CAITTGTDYEQYF. In DNA, the CDR3 is TGTGCCATTACCACCGGGACAGACTACGAGCAGTACTTC. The full variable domain, rest sourced from reference TRBV7-9 and TRBJ2-7, is DTGVSQNPRHKITKRGQNVTFRCDPISEHNRLYWYRQTLGQGPEFLTYFQNEAQLEKSRLLSDRFSAERPKGSFSTLEIQRTEQGDSAMYLCAITTGTDYEQYFGPGTRLTVT.

This sequence joins TRBV7-9 and TRBJ2-1; D perhaps matches TRBD2 (6 bases). The CDR3 length is 15 residues. Per the germline V gene, CDR1 is SEHNR and CDR2 is FQNEAQ (reference sequence). The V gene lost 6 bases and the J gene lost 8 bases, with 20 bases spanning the gap. The CDR3 here is CASSPSGTPSDEQFF. The CDR3 DNA is TGTGCCAGCAGTCCTTCCGGGACTCCCTCAGATGAGCAGTTCTTC.

The sample holds a few counts of this clonotype. The gene calls are TRBV2 and TRBJ2-7, with D perhaps matching TRBD1 (6 bases). The CDR3 is 16 amino acids. Germline CDR1 and CDR2: SNHLY and FYNNEI. The V gene lost 0 bases and the J gene lost 4 bases, with 16 bases spanning the gap. The CDR3 here is CASSEALGQRVYEQYF. CDR3 nucleotide sequence: TGTGCCAGCAGTGAAGCGCTAGGACAGCGCGTGTACGAGCAGTACTTC. Combining the CDR3 with reference TRBV2 and TRBJ2-7 gives the whole variable domain EPEVTQTPSHQVTQMGQEVILRCVPISNHLYFYWYRQILGQKVEFLVSFYNNEISEKSEIFDDQFSVERPDGSNFTLKIRSTKLEDSAMYFCASSEALGQRVYEQYFGPGTRLTVT.

Details on this clonotype: This may come from a read error, since a much larger clone is one base off. The chain combines TRBV5-1 with TRBJ2-3; D may be TRBD1 (5 bases). The germline gives CDR1 SGHRS, CDR2 YFSETQ. This CDR3 has 12 residues. CDR3 sequence reads: CARSFQGDTQYF. For the CDR3, the DNA is TGCGCCAGAAGCTTCCAGGGAGATACGCAGTATTTT.

CDR3 loop: CASTKTPGTAHDTQYF. CDR3 in DNA: TGTGCCAGCACCAAAACCCCCGGGACTGCCCATGATACGCAGTATTTT. J is TRBJ2-3 and V is TRBV2; tentatively, D is TRBD2 (6 bases). Germline CDR1 SNHLY, CDR2 FYNNEI. This CDR3 is built from 16 residues. Trimming stripped 7 bases from V and 6 bases from J, with 23 bases between.

This chain connects TRBV4-2 to TRBJ2-3; D gene ambiguous. V was clipped by 1 base and J by 1 base, with 18 bases between them. Germline CDR1 LGHNA, CDR2 YNFKEQ. CDR3 length: 18 residues. CDR3 amino acids: CASSQVATANYGTDTQYF. CDR3 DNA: TGTGCCAGCAGCCAAGTGGCCACGGCTAACTATGGCACAGATACGCAGTATTTT.

The rearrangement joins TRBV10-1 to TRBJ2-2; maybe TRBD2 (7 bases). Trimming cost V 9 bases and J 5 bases, with 19 bases left between them. This CDR3 contains 15 residues. Germline values: CDR1 WNHNN, CDR2 SYGVQD (reference sequence). The chain's CDR3 is CASTDTGRGTGELFF. The CDR3 DNA sequence: TGCGCCAGTACTGATACAGGGAGGGGGACCGGGGAGCTGTTTTTT.

As regards this clonotype: Since no conserved phenylalanine or tryptophan closes the CDR3, a read error is the likely cause. This chain joins TRBV11-1 and TRBJ2-1; D is ambiguous. Looked up from germline, CDR1 is SGHAT and CDR2 is FQDESV (reference sequence). There are 14 residues in the CDR3. CDR3 sequence reads: CASSTASSLYVQFL. In nucleotides, the CDR3 is TGTGCTAGCAGCACCGCCTCCTCTTTGTATGTGCAGTTCTTA.

CDR3 amino acids: CITTSGGTVDEQFF. CDR3 nucleotides: TGCATTACCACTAGCGGCGGGACCGTGGATGAGCAGTTCTTC. The V and J genes are TRBV20-1 and TRBJ2-1; 8 nucleotides line up with TRBD2. CDR1 is DFQATT and CDR2 is SNEGSKA in the germline V gene (reference sequence). This CDR3 has 14 residues.

The rearrangement uses TRBV20-1 and TRBJ2-1, with 8 bases fitting TRBD2. Germline V lookup: CDR1 DFQATT, CDR2 SNEGSKA (reference sequence). Trimming cost V 3 bases and J 9 bases; bases outside gene matches: 10. The CDR3 contains 14 residues. In DNA, the CDR3 is TGCAGTGCTAGTCCCGGGAGGGTGAACAGTGAGCAGTTCTTC. Its protein is CSASPGRVNSEQFF.

This clonotype ranks as medium-sized. CDR3: CASSWTTTYEQYF. The CDR3 nucleotides read TGTGCCAGCAGCTGGACTACAACCTACGAGCAGTACTTC. The chain combines TRBV5-5 with TRBJ2-7; perhaps TRBD2 as D (6 bases). Per the germline V gene, CDR1 is SGHKS and CDR2 is YYEKEE (reference sequence). The V gene lost 3 bases and the J gene lost 2 bases, with 9 bases spanning the gap. This CDR3 comprises 13 residues.

The table lists this clonotype with a few counts. The junction departs from germline at one end; a sequencing error may be responsible. This sequence joins TRBV2 and TRBJ2-3; D might be TRBD1 (5 bases). The CDR3 spans 14 residues. Germline lookup yields CDR1 SNHLY and CDR2 FYNNEI. The chain's CDR3 is CASRRQKSTGTQYF. The CDR3 DNA sequence: TGTGCCAGCAGGCGGCAGAAGAGCACAGGTACGCAGTATTTT. The full variable domain, rest sourced from reference TRBV2 and TRBJ2-3, is EPEVTQTPSHQVTQMGQEVILRCVPISNHLYFYWYRQILGQKVEFLVSFYNNEISEKSEIFDDQFSVERPDGSNFTLKIRSTKLEDSAMYFCASRRQKSTGTQYFGPGTRLTVL.

Comments on this clonotype: This may be a read error, as it is one base from a much larger clone. The V call is TRBV12-5, the J call TRBJ2-2; 9 bases match TRBD1. This CDR3 region has 16 residues. Germline V CDR1 and CDR2: LGHNT, FRNRAP. CDR3 protein: CASGFAGTGFTGEQFF. The DNA of the CDR3 is TGTGCTAGTGGTTTTGCCGGGACAGGGTTCACCGGGGAGCAGTTTTTT.

This clonotype was counted at least ten times. The chain carries TRBV24-1 and TRBJ1-2; no definite D call. V was pared by 1 base and J by 1 base, with 6 bases between. The CDR3 consists of 14 residues. Germline V gives CDR1 KGHDR, CDR2 SFDVKD. The CDR3 DNA sequence: TGTGCCACCAGTGATTTATCGCTTAACTATGGCTACACCTTC. Protein sequence: CATSDLSLNYGYTF.

This chain uses TRBV11-2 with TRBJ2-1, with 7 bases identical to TRBD1. J lost 15 bases, V lost 6 bases, and 11 bases had no gene match. Germline loops: CDR1 SGHAT, CDR2 FQNNGV. The length of the CDR3 is 12 residues. CDR3 loop: CASSLGGWGRFF. The CDR3 DNA follows: TGTGCCAGCAGTCTAGGGGGCTGGGGCAGGTTCTTC.

The rearrangement links TRBV4-2 to TRBJ2-7; 11 bases agree with TRBD1. This CDR3 contains 12 residues. Per germline, CDR1 LGHNA and CDR2 YNFKEQ. CDR3 DNA: TGTGCTACCGGACAGGGGGCTTGCGAACAGTACTTC. It codes for CATGQGACEQYF.

A word on this clonotype: This may stem from a read error, because a much larger clone lies one nucleotide away. The CDR3 nucleotides read TGTGCCATCAGCACTAGGAAAGGAGAGACCCAGTGCTTC. Amino acid sequence: CAISTRKGETQCF. This chain connects TRBV10-3 to TRBJ2-5; tentative D call: TRBD2 (5 bases). The CDR3 has 13 residues. Germline V gene data show CDR1 as ENHRY and CDR2 as SYGVKD.

Comments on this clonotype: The missing conserved phenylalanine or tryptophan at the end of this CDR3 makes a read error likely. This sequence joins TRBV5-1 and TRBJ2-2; D ambiguous. This CDR3 contains 15 residues. CDR1 and CDR2 (germline): SGHRS, YFSETQ. The chain's CDR3 is CASNLILSATGELFL. The CDR3 DNA sequence: TGCGCCAGCAACTTGATCCTCTCGGCCACCGGGGAGCTGTTTTTG.

In its sample, this clonotype was seen many times. This chain joins TRBV5-4 and TRBJ2-7, with D uncertain. The V end lost 3 bases, the J end lost 0 bases, and 4 bases lay between the germline ends. Per germline, CDR1 SGHNT and CDR2 YYREEE (reference sequence). This CDR3 region has 12 residues. The CDR3 sequence: CASSYNSYEQYF. The CDR3 DNA reads as TGTGCCAGCAGCTATAACTCCTACGAGCAGTACTTC.

This clonotype was observed a few times. A much larger clone differs from this one at a single base, so this may be a read error. The chain combines TRBV12-3 or TRBV12-4 with TRBJ2-2, with D maybe TRBD1 (6 bases). The CDR3 runs to 12 residues. CDR3 nucleotides: TGTGCCAGCAGTTGGGACACCGGGGAGATGTTTTTT. This gives the protein CASSWDTGEMFF.

The chain recombines TRBV11-2 with TRBJ2-1, with 16 nucleotides matching TRBD2. The germline gives CDR1 SGHAT, CDR2 FQNNGV. The CDR3 sequence is 16 residues long. The chain's CDR3 is CESSTGTSGGAQEQFF. In DNA form, the CDR3 reads TGTGAAAGCAGCACTGGGACTAGCGGGGGGGCCCAGGAACAGTTCTTC.